A selection of T cell receptor beta chains follows, all from one sample in a study of T cells in Graves' hyperthyroidism and ophthalmopathy. Each CDR3 protein is one row after TCRdb ran MiXCR on the multiplex PCR reads. The repertoire holds hundreds of thousands of distinct CDR3 sequences, 18% seen once, with 16% in the top ten. The sequenced sample consisted of blood. Receptor source: a woman aged 45 to 65 with Graves' hyperthyroidism that later progressed to Graves' ophthalmopathy. The CDR3 runs from the conserved cysteine through the conserved F or W. Each record gives: clone size, V gene, J gene, D gene, CDR3 DNA, CDR3 protein. D genes are given only for firm matches. Expanded clones get a size class; other rows say once, few or many, or leave the size out.

>few|TRBV15|TRBJ1-1|TRBD1
TGTGCCACCAGCGGCCGGACAGGGATGAACACTGAAGCTTTCTTT
CATSGRTGMNTEAFF
>few|TRBV2|TRBJ1-4|.
TGTGCCAGCAGGGACTCCGCTTCTACAGGGCCACTACAGGAAAAACTGTTTTTT
CASRDSASTGPLQEKLFF
>.|TRBV9|TRBJ1-1|TRBD1
TGTGCCAGCAGCGTATTGGACAGGGCCCAGCCTGAAGCTTTCTTT
CASSVLDRAQPEAFF
>.|TRBV6-1|TRBJ2-2|TRBD1
TGTGCCAGCAGTTTGGGACAGGGGATCACCGGGGAGCTGTTTTTT
CASSLGQGITGELFF
>.|TRBV5-1|TRBJ1-2|.
TGCGCCAGCAGCCACAAAACGACGCCGGTAAACTATGGCTACACCTTC
CASSHKTTPVNYGYTF
>many|TRBV5-6|TRBJ2-5|.
TGTGCCAGCAGCTTATGGGGTCGGGAGACCCAGTACTTC
CASSLWGRETQYF
>many|TRBV20-1|TRBJ2-7|.
TGCAGTGCTAGAGATCGCGGGGACTCCTACGAGCAGTACTTC
CSARDRGDSYEQYF
>.|TRBV7-9|TRBJ2-1|TRBD2
TGTGCCAGCAGGACTAGCGGGGGGGCCAATGAGCAGTTCTTC
CASRTSGGANEQFF
>few|TRBV19|TRBJ2-5|TRBD2
TGTGCCAGTAGTATAGTGAGCGGGGGGCTGAGACAAGAGACCCAGTACTTC
CASSIVSGGLRQETQYF
>few|TRBV7-2|TRBJ1-2|.
TGTGCCAGCAGCACCTGGACAGCCCTACTCTATGGCTACACCTTC
CASSTWTALLYGYTF
>few|TRBV20-1|TRBJ2-2|.
TGCAGTGCTAGAGATTTAGCAAGCGGGGAGCTGTTTTTT
CSARDLASGELFF
>few|TRBV24-1|TRBJ2-1|.
TGTGCCACCCGGAAGGACAGTATCAATGAGCAGTTCTTC
CATRKDSINEQFF
>few|TRBV30|TRBJ1-5|.
TGTGCCTGGAGCCCGGGAGAAGCACAGCCCCAGCATTTT
CAWSPGEAQPQHF
>.|TRBV27|TRBJ1-3|.
TGTGCCAGCAGTTGGAGGGACCCCAATGCCGGAAACACCATATATTTT
CASSWRDPNAGNTIYF
>few|TRBV27|TRBJ2-3|TRBD2
TGTGCCAGCAGGCGAAGGACTAGCGGGGGGGCCCGAGATACGCAGTATTTT
CASRRRTSGGARDTQYF
>many|TRBV6-1|TRBJ1-1|.
TGTGCCAGCAGTGAAAGGGATAGTACTGAAGCTTTCTTT
CASSERDSTEAFF
>.|TRBV6-4|TRBJ1-6|.
TGTGCCAGCAGTGAATGGGCCAGGGTCTCACCCCTCCACTTT
CASSEWARVSPLHF
>many|TRBV5-6|TRBJ2-1|.
TGTGCCAGCAGCTGGCGCCTCAGGGGAACGTCCTACAATGAGCAGTTCTTC
CASSWRLRGTSYNEQFF
>.|TRBV5-1|TRBJ1-1|TRBD1
TGCGCCAGCAGCGAGACAGGGGGGATGACTGAAGCTTTCTTT
CASSETGGMTEAFF
>few|TRBV7-9|TRBJ1-5|.
TGTGCCAGCAGCTTAGTCGGAACCGCTAGCAATCAGCCCCAGCATTTT
CASSLVGTASNQPQHF
>few|TRBV28|TRBJ2-3|.
TGTGCCAGCAGTTCTCTATACAACTTCGGTTTGACGTATAGCACAGATACGCAGTATTTT
CASSSLYNFGLTYSTDTQYF
>many|TRBV11-2|TRBJ2-2|.
TGTGCCAGCAACTTTAACGGGCTTGTGACCGGGGAGCTGTTTTTT
CASNFNGLVTGELFF
>many|TRBV2|TRBJ2-3|TRBD1
TGTGCCAGCAGAGGACAGGGGTTTAGCACAGATACGCAGTATTTT
CASRGQGFSTDTQYF
>many|TRBV27|TRBJ1-2|.
TGTGCCAGCAGTTCTCAGCCTAACTATGGCTACACCTTC
CASSSQPNYGYTF
>few|TRBV12-3/TRBV12-4|TRBJ1-1|.
TGTGCCAGCAGTCCCCCCCAGGGTAACACTGAAGCTTCCTTT
CASSPPQGNTEASF
>many|TRBV11-3|TRBJ2-1|.
TGTGCCAGCAGCTCTCACCATTACACGGTCGATGAGCAGTTCTTC
CASSSHHYTVDEQFF
>many|TRBV18|TRBJ1-2|TRBD1
TGTGCCAGCTCACCAGGACAGGGTGCTGGCTACACCTTC
CASSPGQGAGYTF
>many|TRBV12-3/TRBV12-4|TRBJ2-1|TRBD1
TGTGCCAGCAACCGGGACAGCTACAATGAGCAGTTCTTC
CASNRDSYNEQFF
>.|TRBV12-3/TRBV12-4|TRBJ2-1|TRBD2
TGTGCCAACAGTTCCCTTGGGGGGGTGAATGAGCAGTTCTTC
CANSSLGGVNEQFF
>.|TRBV20-1|TRBJ1-5|TRBD1
TGCAGTGCTGGGGGACAGGGGGCAGTTCAGCCCCAGCATTTT
CSAGGQGAVQPQHF
>many|TRBV15|TRBJ1-3|.
TGTGCCACCAGCAGAATGGCCCCGACTGGAAACACCATATATTTT
CATSRMAPTGNTIYF
>.|TRBV9|TRBJ2-5|.
TGTGCCAGCAGCCGTAGTTCAGGTCCCGAGACCCAGTACTTC
CASSRSSGPETQYF
>many|TRBV28|TRBJ1-2|TRBD1
TGTGCCAGCAGTCTAGAGGGACAGGGGACTTATGGCTACACCTTC
CASSLEGQGTYGYTF
>.|TRBV11-2|TRBJ1-6|.
TGTGCCAGCAGCTTAGGGGAGGGACGAAGGGCCTATAATTCACCCCTCCACTTT
CASSLGEGRRAYNSPLHF